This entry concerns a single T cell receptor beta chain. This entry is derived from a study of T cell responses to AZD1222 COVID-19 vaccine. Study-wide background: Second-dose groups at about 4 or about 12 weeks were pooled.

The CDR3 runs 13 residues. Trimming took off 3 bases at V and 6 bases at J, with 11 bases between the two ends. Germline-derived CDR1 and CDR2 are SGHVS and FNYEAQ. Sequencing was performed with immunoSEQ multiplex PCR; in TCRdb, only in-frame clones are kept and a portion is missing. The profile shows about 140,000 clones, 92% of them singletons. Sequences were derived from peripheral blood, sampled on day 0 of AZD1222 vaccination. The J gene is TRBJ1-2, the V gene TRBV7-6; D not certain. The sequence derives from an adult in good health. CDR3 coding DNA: TGTGCCAGCAGCTTGGCACCGGGAAATGGCTACACCTTC. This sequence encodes CASSLAPGNGYTF.